Listed below are T cell receptor beta chains from one sample, sequenced in a study of PD-1 blockade in classical Hodgkin lymphoma. This table comes from immunoSEQ multiplex PCR, and its TCRdb copy is limited to in-frame clones, with some not included. The sample has roughly 100,000 clones, around 78% seen once. The sequencing here drew on peripheral blood mononuclear cells (PBMCs), taken before the fourth cycle of nivolumab. The receptors shown here come from a human donor with classical Hodgkin lymphoma. CDR3s include the opening cysteine and the closing phenylalanine or tryptophan. Each record gives: V gene, J gene, D gene, clone size, CDR3 DNA, CDR3 protein. D genes are given only for firm matches. Rows give clone size only sometimes, using once, few, many, or a class for an expanded clone.

TRBV6-6,TRBJ2-1,TRBD2,few,TGTGCCAGCAGTTACTCCGGGACTAGCGGGGGGGGTGAGCAGTTCTTC,CASSYSGTSGGGEQFF
TRBV6-5,TRBJ2-5,TRBD1,once,TGTGCCAGCAGTTACCCCGACAGGGGACAAGAGACCCAGTACTTC,CASSYPDRGQETQYF
TRBV9,TRBJ2-5,TRBD2,-,TGTGCCAGCAGCGCTAGCGGGAGCCAAGAGACCCAGTACTTC,CASSASGSQETQYF
TRBV18,TRBJ1-2,-,-,TGTGCCAGCTCGCAAGGGGCGATGGGTAACTATGGCTACACCTTC,CASSQGAMGNYGYTF
TRBV7-2,TRBJ1-5,-,many,TGTGCCAGCAGCGTGGACAGCCGATCTCAGCCCCAGCATTTT,CASSVDSRSQPQHF
TRBV5-4,TRBJ2-2,TRBD2,-,TGTGCCAGCAGCTTGACTAGCGGGAACACCGGGGAGCTGTTTTTT,CASSLTSGNTGELFF
TRBV4-2,TRBJ2-7,TRBD2,-,TGTGCCAGCAGCCAAGAACTAGCGGGAGTCTACGAGCAGTACTTC,CASSQELAGVYEQYF
TRBV30,TRBJ1-2,-,-,TGTGCCTGGGGGCCCCGAGGGGGTAACTATGGCTACACCTTC,CAWGPRGGNYGYTF
TRBV7-9,TRBJ1-2,-,-,TGTGCCAGCAGCCCGAGGAGACGGATCTATGGCTACACCTTC,CASSPRRRIYGYTF
TRBV25-1,TRBJ2-5,-,-,TGTGCCAGCAGTCCCCTGGGTCTCGGGGAGAGAAAGACCCAGTACTTC,CASSPLGLGERKTQYF
TRBV7-2,TRBJ2-7,TRBD1,-,TGTGCCAGCAGCTTGAGACAGGGCCCTTCTAGCGAGCAGTACTTC,CASSLRQGPSSEQYF
TRBV27,TRBJ2-2,-,once,TGTGCCAGCAGTACTTATGCCGGGGAGCTGTTTTTT,CASSTYAGELFF
TRBV2,TRBJ2-5,TRBD1,-,TGTGCCAGCAGTGAGGGTTTCGGGACAGTGGAGACCCAGTACTTC,CASSEGFGTVETQYF
TRBV18,TRBJ1-5,-,-,TGTGCCAGCTCACCACAGGGCATAAGGGGTCAGCCCCAGCATTTT,CASSPQGIRGQPQHF
TRBV2,TRBJ1-1,-,-,TGTGCCAGCAGTGATGGTCTGAACACTGAAGCTTTCTTT,CASSDGLNTEAFF
TRBV6-6,TRBJ1-1,TRBD1,once,TGTGCCAGCTGGACAGGGACGGGCACTGAAGCTTTCTTT,CASWTGTGTEAFF
TRBV10-3,TRBJ2-3,TRBD2,-,TGTGCCATCAGGGGCGCGGGGGGAGAAGATACGCAGTATTTT,CAIRGAGGEDTQYF
TRBV2,TRBJ1-4,-,once,TGTGCCAGCAGAGAAGGTGTACCTAATGAAAAACTGTTTTTT,CASREGVPNEKLFF
TRBV11-3,TRBJ2-3,-,once,TGTGCCAGCAGCATAGTTCCCCCTAGTCCGAAAAATACGCAGTATTTT,CASSIVPPSPKNTQYF
TRBV6-6,TRBJ1-4,-,-,TGTGCCAGCAGCTGGGGGCGAAGGGTTGAAAAACTGTTTTTT,CASSWGRRVEKLFF
TRBV5-4,TRBJ1-4,-,few,TGTGCCAGCAGCTTGGGGCCAGGAGGGGGTGCTAATGAAAAACTGTTTTTT,CASSLGPGGGANEKLFF
TRBV20-1,TRBJ2-1,-,-,TGCAGTAGTAATTCCTACAATGAGCAGTTCTTC,CSSNSYNEQFF
TRBV5-6,TRBJ2-5,TRBD2,-,TGTGCCAGCAGCGTCCGGGGGGGCCATTGGACCCAGTACTTC,CASSVRGGHWTQYF
TRBV5-1,TRBJ2-1,-,-,TGCGCCAGCAGCTTGGGACAGGCCTACTCCTACAATGAGCAGTTCTTC,CASSLGQAYSYNEQFF
TRBV6-5,TRBJ1-2,-,once,TGTGCCAGCAAGTTTGGCAGAACTAACTATGGCTACACCTTC,CASKFGRTNYGYTF
TRBV2,TRBJ2-1,TRBD1,-,TGTGCCAGCAGCATAGGGACAGGGGGTTCAAATGAGCAGTTCTTC,CASSIGTGGSNEQFF
TRBV7-6,TRBJ1-1,-,-,TGTGCCAGCAGCCCAGAGGGGGTTCCCACTGAAGCTTTCTTT,CASSPEGVPTEAFF
TRBV19,TRBJ2-2,TRBD1,-,TGTGCCAGTAGTTTGGACAGGGTCCTTGGGGAGCTGTTTTTT,CASSLDRVLGELFF
TRBV5-6,TRBJ2-2,TRBD1,-,TGTGCCAGCAGCAATATAGGACAGGGTGACACCGGGGAGCTGTTTTTT,CASSNIGQGDTGELFF
TRBV5-1,TRBJ1-1,-,-,TGCGCCAGCAGAACGACAGGGAACACTGAAGCTTTCTTT,CASRTTGNTEAFF
TRBV6-5,TRBJ2-7,TRBD2,-,TGTGCCAGCAGATCCGGACTAGCGGGAAACTACGAGCAGTACTTC,CASRSGLAGNYEQYF
TRBV19,TRBJ2-7,TRBD2,-,TGTGCCAGTAGTACCCCCCGGGGGGAGGTGTACGAGCAGTACTTC,CASSTPRGEVYEQYF
TRBV6-6,TRBJ2-2,-,-,TGTGCCAGCAGTTTTCAGGGGAACACCGGGGAGCTGTTTTTT,CASSFQGNTGELFF
TRBV5-5,TRBJ1-6,-,-,TGTGCCAGCAGCTCCTCACGGGGGGACTTCTATAATTCACCCCTCCACTTT,CASSSSRGDFYNSPLHF
TRBV27,TRBJ2-7,-,-,TGTGCCAGCAGTTTAGGGTGGGGGAGCCATTACGAGCAGTACTTC,CASSLGWGSHYEQYF
TRBV5-6,TRBJ1-6,TRBD1,few,TGTGCCAGCAGCCCCGGGACAGGGTATAATTCACCCCTCCACTTT,CASSPGTGYNSPLHF
TRBV4-2,TRBJ1-2,-,-,TGTGCCAGCAGCCCCAATCCGGCGAGTCTCTATGGCTACACCTTC,CASSPNPASLYGYTF
TRBV6-5,TRBJ1-1,-,-,TGTGCCAGCAGTTACTCGAGGCGGCGACTTTACACTGAAGCTTTCTTT,CASSYSRRRLYTEAFF
TRBV18,TRBJ2-7,TRBD1,-,TGTGCCAGCTCACTACAGGGGAACGAGTACGAGCAGTACTTC,CASSLQGNEYEQYF
TRBV5-1,TRBJ1-2,-,-,TGCGCCAGCCGATCAGGTCAGGGCTACACCTTC,CASRSGQGYTF
TRBV7-9,TRBJ1-2,-,-,TGTGCCAGCAGCTTATCAGGCACGGACGGCTACACCTTC,CASSLSGTDGYTF
TRBV11-1,TRBJ1-1,-,-,TGTGCCAGCAGCTTCGGAATGGGGGAAACTGAAGCTTTCTTT,CASSFGMGETEAFF
TRBV9,TRBJ2-2,-,-,TGTGCCAGCAGCCCTCACACCGGGGAGCTGTTTTTT,CASSPHTGELFF
TRBV5-1,TRBJ2-1,TRBD1,few,TGCGCCAGCAGCTTCGGGACAGGGGAGGGATATGAGCAGTTCTTC,CASSFGTGEGYEQFF
TRBV11-2,TRBJ2-7,-,-,TGTGCCAGCAGCTTTCCTGGGCAGTCCTACGAGCAGTACTTC,CASSFPGQSYEQYF
TRBV6-5,TRBJ2-7,TRBD1,-,TGTGCCAGCAGTTACTCGCGGGACAGGACCTACGAGCAGTACTTC,CASSYSRDRTYEQYF
TRBV2,TRBJ2-7,-,-,TGTGCCAGCTTTAGCGGTCAAAGCTCCTACGAGCAGTACTTC,CASFSGQSSYEQYF
TRBV18,TRBJ2-1,TRBD2,-,TGTGCCAGCTCACCACTAGGGCTAGCGGCATACCGCTCCTACAATGAGCAGTTCTTC,CASSPLGLAAYRSYNEQFF
TRBV29-1,TRBJ2-1,-,-,TGCAGCGTTGGAGATGGGACGGACTACAATGAGCAGTTCTTC,CSVGDGTDYNEQFF
TRBV7-9,TRBJ1-2,TRBD1,few,TGTGCCAGCAGCTCGGACAGGGACGGCTATGGCTACACCTTC,CASSSDRDGYGYTF
TRBV7-3,TRBJ2-5,TRBD1,-,TGTGCCAGCAGCCCGACAGGGGTGAGCCAAGAGACCCAGTACTTC,CASSPTGVSQETQYF
TRBV6-5,TRBJ1-4,-,-,TGTGCCAGCAGTTACTCGCCCAGGGGATATAATGAAAAACTGTTTTTT,CASSYSPRGYNEKLFF